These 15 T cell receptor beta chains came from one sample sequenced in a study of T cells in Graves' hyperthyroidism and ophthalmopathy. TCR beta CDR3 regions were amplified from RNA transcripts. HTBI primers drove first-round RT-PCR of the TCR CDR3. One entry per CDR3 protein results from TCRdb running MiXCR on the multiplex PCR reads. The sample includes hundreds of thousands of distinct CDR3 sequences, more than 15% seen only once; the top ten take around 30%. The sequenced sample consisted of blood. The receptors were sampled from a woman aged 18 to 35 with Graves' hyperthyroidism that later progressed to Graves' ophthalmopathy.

The CDR3 spells CASRNSREGYTGELFF. The CDR3 DNA reads TGTGCCAGTAGAAACTCGCGGGAGGGTTACACCGGGGAGCTGTTTTTT. The chain combines TRBV19 with TRBJ2-2; 9 nucleotides line up with TRBD2. The CDR3 is made up of 16 amino acids. CDR1 is LNHDA, CDR2 SQIVND, per germline (reference sequence). V gave up 6 bases and J gave up 3 bases; unmatched junction bases: 8.

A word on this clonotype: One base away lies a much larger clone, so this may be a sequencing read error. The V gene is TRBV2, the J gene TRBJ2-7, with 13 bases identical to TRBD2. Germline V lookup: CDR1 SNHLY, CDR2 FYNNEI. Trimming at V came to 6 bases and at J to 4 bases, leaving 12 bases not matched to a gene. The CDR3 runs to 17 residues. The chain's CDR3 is CASSLNVGTSGTYEQYF. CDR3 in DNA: TGTGCCAGCAGCCTCAATGTGGGGACTAGCGGGACGTACGAGCAGTACTTC.

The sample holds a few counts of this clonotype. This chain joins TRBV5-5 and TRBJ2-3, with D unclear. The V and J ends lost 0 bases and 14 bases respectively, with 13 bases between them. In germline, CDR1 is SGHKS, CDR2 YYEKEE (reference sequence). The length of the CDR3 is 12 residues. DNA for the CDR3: TGTGCCAGCAGCTTGGACAGCAGCGCACGGTATTTT. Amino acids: CASSLDSSARYF.

CDR3 sequence (DNA): TGCGCCAGCAGCCGACTAGCGGGAGACTACAATGAGCAGTTCTTC. Amino acid sequence: CASSRLAGDYNEQFF. The chain links TRBV5-1 to TRBJ2-1; 12 bases match TRBD2. The germline CDR1 and CDR2 sequences are SGHRS and YFSETQ. The CDR3 contains 15 residues. Trimming took 4 bases from V and 3 from J; bases not matched to a gene: 2.

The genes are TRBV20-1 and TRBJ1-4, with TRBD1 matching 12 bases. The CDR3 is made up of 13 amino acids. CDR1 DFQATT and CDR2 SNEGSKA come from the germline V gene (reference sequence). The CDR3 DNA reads TGCAGGGCAGGGACAGGGGGCAGTGAAAAACTGTTTTTT. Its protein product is CRAGTGGSEKLFF.

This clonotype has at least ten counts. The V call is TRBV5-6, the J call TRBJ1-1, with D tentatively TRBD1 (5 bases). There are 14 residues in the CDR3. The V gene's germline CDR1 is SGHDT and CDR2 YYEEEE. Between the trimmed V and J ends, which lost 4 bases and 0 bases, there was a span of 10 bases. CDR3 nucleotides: TGTGCCAGCAGCGTTCAGGGTCTGAACACTGAAGCTTTCTTT. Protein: CASSVQGLNTEAFF. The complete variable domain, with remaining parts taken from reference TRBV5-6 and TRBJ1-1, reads DAGVTQSPTHLIKTRGQQVTLRCSPKSGHDTVSWYQQALGQGPQFIFQYYEEEERQRGNFPDRFSGHQFPNYSSELNVNALLLGDSALYLCASSVQGLNTEAFFGQGTRLTVV.

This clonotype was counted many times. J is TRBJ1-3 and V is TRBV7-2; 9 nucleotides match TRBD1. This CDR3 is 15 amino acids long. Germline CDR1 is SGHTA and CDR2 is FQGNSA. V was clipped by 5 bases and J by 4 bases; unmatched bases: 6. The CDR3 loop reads CASSPGQGQGNTIYF. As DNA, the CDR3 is TGTGCCAGCAGCCCCGGACAGGGGCAAGGAAACACCATATATTTT.

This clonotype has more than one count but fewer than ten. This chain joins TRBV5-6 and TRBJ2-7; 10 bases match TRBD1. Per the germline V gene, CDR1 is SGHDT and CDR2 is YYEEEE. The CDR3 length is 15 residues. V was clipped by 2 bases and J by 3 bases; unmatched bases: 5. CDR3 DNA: TGTGCCAGCAGCTTTAAGGGACAGGGGAACTACGAGCAGTACTTC. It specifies CASSFKGQGNYEQYF.

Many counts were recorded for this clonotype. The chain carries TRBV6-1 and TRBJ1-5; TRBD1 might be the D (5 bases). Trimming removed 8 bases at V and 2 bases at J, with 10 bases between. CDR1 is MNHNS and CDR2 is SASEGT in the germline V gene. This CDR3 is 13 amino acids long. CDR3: CASRAGGNQPQHF. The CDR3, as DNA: TGTGCCAGCCGCGCGGGGGGCAATCAGCCCCAGCATTTT.

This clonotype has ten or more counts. CDR3 DNA: TGTGCCACCCTCCCCCGGGCGGAGAACACTGAAGCTTTCTTT. Translation gives CATLPRAENTEAFF. This sequence joins TRBV12-3 or TRBV12-4 and TRBJ1-1, with D hard to call. There are 14 residues in the CDR3. V was pared by 10 bases and J by 1 base, with 16 bases between.

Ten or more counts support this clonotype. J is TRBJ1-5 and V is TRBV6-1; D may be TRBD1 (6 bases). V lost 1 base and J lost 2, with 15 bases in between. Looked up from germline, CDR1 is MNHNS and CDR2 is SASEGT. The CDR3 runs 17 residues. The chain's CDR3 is CASSEGQDHSGNQPQHF. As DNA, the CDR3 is TGTGCCAGCAGTGAAGGACAGGATCACTCGGGCAATCAGCCCCAGCATTTT.

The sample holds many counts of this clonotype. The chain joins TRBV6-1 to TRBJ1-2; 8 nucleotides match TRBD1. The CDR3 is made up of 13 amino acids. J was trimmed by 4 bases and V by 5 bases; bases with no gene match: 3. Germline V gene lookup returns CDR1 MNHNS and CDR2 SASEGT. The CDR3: CASSRTGTYGYTF. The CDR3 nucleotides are TGTGCCAGCAGTCGGACAGGGACCTATGGCTACACCTTC.

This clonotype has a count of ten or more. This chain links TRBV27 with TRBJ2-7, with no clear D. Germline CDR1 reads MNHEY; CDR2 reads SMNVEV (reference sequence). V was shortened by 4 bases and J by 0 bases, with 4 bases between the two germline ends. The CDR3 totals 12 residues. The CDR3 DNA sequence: TGTGCCAGCAGTTCGAGCTCCTACGAGCAGTACTTC. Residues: CASSSSSYEQYF.

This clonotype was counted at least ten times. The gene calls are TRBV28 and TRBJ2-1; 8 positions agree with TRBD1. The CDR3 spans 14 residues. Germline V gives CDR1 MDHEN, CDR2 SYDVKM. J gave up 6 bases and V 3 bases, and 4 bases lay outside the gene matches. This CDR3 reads CASSLDRDPNEQFF. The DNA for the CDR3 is TGTGCCAGCAGTTTGGACAGGGACCCCAATGAGCAGTTCTTC.

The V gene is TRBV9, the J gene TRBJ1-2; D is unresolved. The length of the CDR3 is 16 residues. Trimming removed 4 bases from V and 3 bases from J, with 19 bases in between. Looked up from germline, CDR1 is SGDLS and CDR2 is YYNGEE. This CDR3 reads CASSSTAITAHYGYTF. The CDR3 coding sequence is TGTGCCAGCAGCTCTACGGCCATTACAGCCCACTATGGCTACACCTTC.